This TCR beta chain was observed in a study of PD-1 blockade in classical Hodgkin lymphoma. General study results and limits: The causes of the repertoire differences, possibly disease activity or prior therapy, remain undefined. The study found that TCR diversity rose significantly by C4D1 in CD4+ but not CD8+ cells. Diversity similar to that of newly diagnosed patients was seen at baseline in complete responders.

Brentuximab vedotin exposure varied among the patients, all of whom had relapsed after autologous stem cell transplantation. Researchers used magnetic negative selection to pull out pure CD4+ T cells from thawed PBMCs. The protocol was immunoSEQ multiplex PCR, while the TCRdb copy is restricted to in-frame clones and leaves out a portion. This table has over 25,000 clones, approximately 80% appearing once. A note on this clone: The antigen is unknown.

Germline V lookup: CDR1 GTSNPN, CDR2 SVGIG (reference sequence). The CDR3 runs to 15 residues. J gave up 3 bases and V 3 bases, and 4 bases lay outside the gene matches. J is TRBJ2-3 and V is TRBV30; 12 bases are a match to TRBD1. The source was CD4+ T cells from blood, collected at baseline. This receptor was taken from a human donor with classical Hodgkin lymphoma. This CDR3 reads CAWSRDRGLTDTQYF. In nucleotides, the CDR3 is TGTGCCTGGAGCCGGGACAGGGGGCTTACAGATACGCAGTATTTT.